This entry describes one T cell receptor beta chain. No antigen is known for it. No much larger clone exists at a distance of one base, and base qualities are not known. The data derive from a study of blood T cell repertoires in COVID-19 (dated by TCRdb to 2019 to 2021). Describing the broader study: Samples covering the acute and convalescent phases of COVID-19 were provided by collaborators in the United States, Italy and Spain. Where available, HLA class I and class II types were obtained from metadata supplied by the sample provider rather than from assay-based typing. The sample metadata nearly always contained a de-identified subject ID, COVID-19 status, age in years and sex. The material from the prospective study consisted of cDNA or gDNA derived from T cells, B-cell-depleted T cells, or PBMCs. Samples came from the ongoing ImmuneRACE study (first 160 participants) plus 1,254 subjects from 6 global collaborators. A freely available public database, intended as a resource for researchers studying the immune response to SARS-CoV-2, is where the repertoires were released. The dataset comprised deeply sampled blood TCRbeta repertoires from subjects exposed to, actively infected with, or recovered from COVID-19.

Here is what the overall study found, with its caveats: The amount of clinical and demographic metadata varied by source and participant and was provided uncurated.

The immunoSEQ Assay, a bias-controlled multiplex PCR, was used to amplify TCRbeta CDR3 regions from genomic DNA. In the original analysis: The number of nucleated cells in each sample was estimated from the amplification of reference gene primers within the assay. To quantify the absolute abundance of each unique TCRbeta CDR3 rearrangement, sequence reads were collapsed and filtered. For each sample, productive Simpson clonality was calculated as the square root of Simpson's diversity index over productive rearrangements. TCRdb carries this immuneACCESS record with in-frame sequences only. Its versions omit some clonotypes, under half of them owing to an unresolved V gene in the studies checked, with the rest unexplained. V and J calls and clone size are as listed in that table; D and trimming were resolved from the DNA. This sample comprises over 100,000 clones, about 79% of them detected only once. The ten most abundant clones make up roughly 7.7% of the sample.

The collaborating institutions used their own protocols to collect whole blood in K2EDTA tubes. Collaborator samples were shipped for TCRbeta analysis as frozen whole blood, isolated PBMCs, or DNA extracted from either sample type. The receptor comes from a woman of 80 years or more with active or convalescent COVID-19. The specimen was peripheral blood.

The nucleotides read TGTGCCAGCAGTTTAGTAGTTAATTCACCCCTCCACTTT. Translation gives CASSLVVNSPLHF. The sequence links TRBV2 to TRBJ1-6; confidence is insufficient to name the D gene. The cysteine opens and the phenylalanine closes a CDR3 of 13 amino acids. This entry keeps only the CDR3 DNA: 39 bases, framed from base 1. V is reduced by 5 bases and J by 6 bases, leaving a spacing of 8 bases between them. In the germline V gene, CDR1 corresponds to SNHLY and CDR2 to FYNNEI.